The next 14 T cell receptor beta chains were all read from a single sample in a study of metastatic and nonmetastatic thyroid tumors. TCRdb redid the clone calls on the PCR reads using MiXCR. The sample includes fewer than 40,000 clones, around 30% of them seen just once. Until they underwent thyroid surgery, no patient had received any treatment. Material: blood. These TCRs come from a female donor with papillary thyroid cancer or a benign thyroid nodule (not recorded which). Some clones in this sample may be carry-over from other donors' samples.

This clone was recorded many times. V usage is TRBV6-1 and J usage is TRBJ1-2; tentatively, D is TRBD1 (6 bases). Germline CDR1 and CDR2: MNHNS and SASEGT. V lost 7 bases, J lost 8 bases, and 20 bases lay in between. This CDR3 spans 14 amino acids. The CDR3 is CASTQDSHKGGYTF. CDR3 coding DNA: TGTGCCAGCACGCAGGACAGTCACAAGGGGGGCTACACCTTC.

The rearrangement joins TRBV18 to TRBJ2-1; TRBD2 might be the D (5 bases). Germline CDR1 KGHSH, CDR2 LQKENI. The CDR3 is 12 residues long. Trimming removed 2 bases from V and 10 bases from J, with 9 bases in between. The CDR3 DNA reads TGTGCCAGCTCACCAGTCGGGGTCGAGCAGTTCTTC. Translated: CASSPVGVEQFF. Drawing the rest from reference TRBV18 and TRBJ2-1, the complete variable domain is NAGVMQNPRHLVRRRGQEARLRCSPMKGHSHVYWYRQLPEEGLKFMVYLQKENIIDESGMPKERFSAEFPKEGPSILRIQQVVRGDSAAYFCASSPVGVEQFFGPGTRLTVL.

This clone occurred a few times. This chain links TRBV6-1 with TRBJ2-1; 7 nucleotides agree with TRBD2. V dropped 2 bases and J dropped 15; count of bases not matched to a gene: 16. CDR1 MNHNS and CDR2 SASEGT come from the germline V gene. The CDR3 length is 15 residues. CDR3 DNA: TGTGCCAGCAGTGAACGTGGGGCCCTAGCGGCAGATCTGTTCTTC. As protein: CASSERGALAADLFF.

There are a few counts of this clone. The chain is built from TRBV30 and TRBJ1-2, with 7 bases identical to TRBD1. The V gene's germline CDR1 is GTSNPN and CDR2 SVGIG (reference sequence). This CDR3 is 15 amino acids long. The ends lost 0 bases at V and 2 bases at J; junction bases unmatched: 6. CDR3 DNA: TGTGCCTGGAGTGTACCAGGGGGAACAAACTATGGCTACACCTTC. It yields the protein CAWSVPGGTNYGYTF.

In this sample, this clone turned up many times. V usage is TRBV30 and J usage is TRBJ2-2; D might be TRBD1 (6 bases). Germline CDR1 is GTSNPN and CDR2 is SVGIG (reference sequence). Trimming shortened V by 5 bases and J by 3 bases, and 16 bases separated the two germline ends. The CDR3 spans 15 residues. The CDR3 loop is CAWRRWGQDTGELFF. Written as DNA, the CDR3 is TGTGCCTGGCGCCGCTGGGGGCAGGACACCGGGGAGCTGTTTTTT. Full variable domain (remainder filled in from reference TRBV30 and TRBJ2-2): SQTIHQWPATLVQPVGSPLSLECTVEGTSNPNLYWYRQAAGRGLQLLFYSVGIGQISSEVPQNLSASRPQDRQFILSSKKLLLSDSGFYLCAWRRWGQDTGELFFGEGSRLTVL.

Ten or more counts support this clone. The gene calls are TRBV6-4 and TRBJ2-1; 8 bases map to TRBD2. The CDR3 totals 13 residues. CDR1 is MRHNA and CDR2 is SNTAGT in the germline V gene. J was trimmed by 8 bases and V by 6 bases; bases with no gene match: 6. In nucleotides, the CDR3 is TGTGCCAGCAGCAGGACTAGCATCGATGAGCAGTTCTTC. This encodes CASSRTSIDEQFF.

This clone has ten or more counts. The rearrangement joins TRBV2 to TRBJ2-7; a weak D match, TRBD1 (6 bases). The CDR3 loop spans 13 amino acids. CDR1 is SNHLY and CDR2 is FYNNEI in the germline V gene. The germline V and J ends were trimmed by 6 bases and 3 bases, with 12 bases remaining between them. The CDR3 protein is CASRQGSDYEQYF. In nucleotides, the CDR3 is TGTGCCAGCAGACAGGGATCCGACTACGAGCAGTACTTC. The whole variable domain, filled in from reference TRBV2 and TRBJ2-7, reads EPEVTQTPSHQVTQMGQEVILRCVPISNHLYFYWYRQILGQKVEFLVSFYNNEISEKSEIFDDQFSVERPDGSNFTLKIRSTKLEDSAMYFCASRQGSDYEQYFGPGTRLTVT.

This clone has at least ten counts. V usage is TRBV30 and J usage is TRBJ1-4, with D maybe TRBD1 (5 bases). Trimming shortened V by 2 bases and J by 4 bases, and 11 bases separated the two germline ends. Germline assignment: CDR1 GTSNPN and CDR2 SVGIG (reference sequence). The CDR3 runs 14 residues. In DNA form, the CDR3 reads TGTGCCTGGAGTAGGGGACGGTATAATGAAAAACTGTTTTTT. Its translation is CAWSRGRYNEKLFF. The full variable domain, in which reference TRBV30 and TRBJ1-4 provide the parts outside the CDR3, is SQTIHQWPATLVQPVGSPLSLECTVEGTSNPNLYWYRQAAGRGLQLLFYSVGIGQISSEVPQNLSASRPQDRQFILSSKKLLLSDSGFYLCAWSRGRYNEKLFFGSGTQLSVL.

This clone is labeled as medium-sized. The chain links TRBV7-6 to TRBJ2-7, with no clear D. The CDR3 spans 13 residues. The germline V gene has CDR1 SGHVS and CDR2 FNYEAQ. Deletions cut 3 bases from V and 2 bases from J, with 8 bases between. The CDR3 DNA is TGTGCCAGCAGCTTTAACCCCACCTACGAGCAGTACTTC. Its protein product is CASSFNPTYEQYF.

This clone was counted ten times or more. The genes are TRBV2 and TRBJ2-1; no definite D call. CDR1 is SNHLY, CDR2 FYNNEI, per germline. Trimming cost V 5 bases and J 10 bases, with 18 bases left between them. The CDR3 is 14 amino acids. DNA for the CDR3: TGTGCCAGCAGTTTAGCCCAGGCTCCCCCCGAGCAGTTCTTC. It translates to CASSLAQAPPEQFF.

The sample holds many counts of this clone. The chain has TRBV29-1 and TRBJ2-2, with a possible D match to TRBD2 (7 bases). The length of the CDR3 is 14 residues. V lost 4 bases and J lost 0, with 9 bases in between. Germline V gene data show CDR1 as SQVTM and CDR2 as ANQGSEA. The CDR3 DNA sequence: TGCAGCGTTGCGCGGGGGCCGAACACCGGGGAGCTGTTTTTT. It is translated as CSVARGPNTGELFF.

This clone has at least ten counts. The chain has TRBV20-1 and TRBJ1-1, with D possibly TRBD1 on 6 matching bases. V gave up 3 bases and J gave up 2 bases, with 10 bases separating them. Germline CDR1 reads DFQATT; CDR2 reads SNEGSKA (reference sequence). CDR3 size: 13 residues. This chain's CDR3 is CSASNRANTEAFF. CDR3 in DNA: TGCAGTGCTAGTAACAGGGCTAACACTGAAGCTTTCTTT.

This clone was seen at least ten times. The rearrangement links TRBV6-2 or TRBV6-3 to TRBJ1-5, with D unclear. Trimming took 7 bases from V and 3 from J, leaving 7 bases between them. The CDR3 runs to 12 residues. Germline assignment: CDR1 MNHEY and CDR2 SVGEGT. The CDR3 loop is CASKRDNQPQHF. In nucleotides, the CDR3 is TGTGCCAGCAAACGTGACAATCAGCCCCAGCATTTT.

CDR3 sequence: CATSRLDSLDGYTF. CDR3 coding DNA: TGTGCCACCAGCAGGCTTGACAGTCTAGATGGCTACACCTTC. The rearrangement links TRBV15 to TRBJ1-2; D is perhaps TRBD1 (5 bases). The germline gives CDR1 LNHNV, CDR2 YYDKDF (reference sequence). The CDR3 loop spans 14 amino acids. With 3 bases removed from V and 6 bases from J, the gap between germline ends came to 14 bases.